This T cell receptor (beta chain) came from a study of cytomegalovirus exposure and HLA in healthy donors. Study results and limitations: Within an earlier analysis, most TCR beta V segments proved productive either about 90% or about 30% of the time. By HLA locus, TCR association rates varied in a later analysis, with DRB1 showing the most and HLA-C the fewest.

The CDR3 spans 15 residues. The junction had 7 bases not matched to a gene; V was cut back by 4 bases and J by 3 bases. Germline CDR1 and CDR2: MDHEN and SYDVKM. This clone is a singleton in its sample. The antigen is unknown. 13 Jbeta primers and 60 Vbeta primers were used for the PCR. Clones were sequenced by immunoSEQ multiplex PCR, and TCRdb holds only the in-frame ones, with some missing. The table shows some 110,000 clones, with around 70% occurring only once. Sequenced input: PBMCs. The sequence was obtained from a woman aged 45-65 years in good health and CMV-seropositive. J is TRBJ2-7 and V is TRBV28; 9 bases match TRBD2. The CDR3 sequence: CASSSPSSGNYEQYF. The CDR3 bases are TGTGCCAGCAGTTCCCCCTCTAGCGGGAACTACGAGCAGTACTTC.